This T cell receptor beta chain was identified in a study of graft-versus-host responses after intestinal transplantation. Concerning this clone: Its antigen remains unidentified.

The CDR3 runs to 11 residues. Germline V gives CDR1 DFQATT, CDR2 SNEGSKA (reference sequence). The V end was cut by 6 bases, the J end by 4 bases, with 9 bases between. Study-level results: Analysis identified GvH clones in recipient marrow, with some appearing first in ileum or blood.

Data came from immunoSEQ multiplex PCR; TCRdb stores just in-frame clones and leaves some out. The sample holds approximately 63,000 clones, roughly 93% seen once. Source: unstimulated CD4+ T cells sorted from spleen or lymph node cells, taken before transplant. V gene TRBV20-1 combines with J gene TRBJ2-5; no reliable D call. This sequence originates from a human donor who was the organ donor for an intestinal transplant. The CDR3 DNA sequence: TGCAGTGCCACCAAGGGAGAGACCCAGTACTTC. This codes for CSATKGETQYF.